This entry lists 4 T cell receptor beta chains sequenced from one sample in a study of blood T cell repertoires in COVID-19. Using immunoSEQ multiplex PCR, the repertoire was profiled, and TCRdb retains in-frame clones only, with some absent. Among 150,000 to 200,000 clones listed, 70% to 90% were seen once. What was sequenced was PBMCs or T cells enriched from blood (not recorded which). The origin of the receptors is a woman younger than 30 who had recovered from COVID-19.

This clone has a handful of counts. The chain combines TRBV5-1 with TRBJ1-1; 11 nucleotides align to TRBD1. This CDR3 contains 16 residues. V gave up 3 bases and J gave up 4 bases; unmatched junction bases: 8. CDR1 is SGHRS and CDR2 is YFSETQ in the germline V gene. CDR3 in DNA: TGCGCCAGCAGCTCGAATTCCGGGACAGGGGGCACTGAAGCTTTCTTT. The encoded protein is CASSSNSGTGGTEAFF.

The V call is TRBV29-1, the J call TRBJ2-7; no definite D call. The germline CDR1 and CDR2 sequences are SQVTM and ANQGSEA. V dropped 7 bases and J dropped 0 bases, with 13 bases sitting between them. The CDR3 has 13 residues. The CDR3 bases are TGCAGCGCCTCCCCCTCTAGCTCCTACGAGCAGTACTTC. Its translation: CSASPSSSYEQYF.

The chain recombines TRBV4-3 with TRBJ2-1, with a possible D match to TRBD2 (5 bases). V lost 0 bases to trimming and J lost 7 bases, with 25 bases between them. Germline CDR1 and CDR2: LGHNA and YSLEER. The CDR3 contains 19 residues. Written as DNA, the CDR3 is TGCGCCAGCAGCCAAGAAAGAAGTTGGGCGGGTGGGTTATGGAATGAGCAGTTCTTC. This translates into CASSQERSWAGGLWNEQFF.

This chain joins TRBV3-1 (or the pseudogene TRBV3-2) and TRBJ1-2; 9 bases map to TRBD1. CDR3 size: 14 residues. The J segment lost 0 bases and the V segment lost 11 bases, leaving 7 bases of the junction unmatched. CDR1 and CDR2 from the germline V gene are LGHDT and YNNKEL (reference sequence). In DNA form, the CDR3 reads TGTGCCGCAGGACAGGGGACCACTAACTATGGCTACACCTTC. Its translation is CAAGQGTTNYGYTF.